Ten or more counts support the clone carrying this T cell receptor (beta chain). The V gene lost 1 base and the J gene lost 4 bases, with 11 bases spanning the gap. The V gene's germline CDR1 is SGHRS and CDR2 YFSETQ. The CDR3 length is 14 residues. The sample comes from a study of naive and memory T cell subsets. Treatment denoted: skin biopsy from PPD injection site in Mantoux-positive individual. TCR cDNA received a 3' ligated oligonucleotide that carried a UMI. Cells were not sorted; total RNA input targeted about 1 to 1000 ng. The SP2 primer and nested alpha and beta constant region primers amplified ligated cDNA in four rounds. TCRdb re-derived calls from the UMI-ligation and nested PCR reads in MiXCR, one entry per CDR3 protein. The table shows about 37,000 distinct CDR3 sequences, with 11% occurring only once.

The sample consisted of skin, taken from a tuberculin skin test site. This chain joins TRBV5-1 and TRBJ1-1; no definite D call. The origin of this receptor is an adult in good health. In DNA, the CDR3 is TGCGCCAGCAGCTTGAAGGCTTCGGGCACTGAAGCTTTCTTT. It codes for CASSLKASGTEAFF.